The entry that follows covers one T cell receptor (beta chain) sequence. Antigen specificity is unknown. Clones were read by immunoSEQ multiplex PCR, and TCRdb kept only the in-frame ones, dropping some. The data show around 45,000 clones, 86% seen once. The data belong to a study of T cells in localized non-small cell lung cancer. Whole-study results and caveats: The study found T cell clonality highest in uninvolved adjacent lung, above tumor. Greater blood T cell density accompanied longer overall survival. The appearance of a median 57 of the top 100 tumor clones was seen in adjacent lung.

CDR3 length: 16 residues. V was pared by 4 bases and J by 2 bases, with 17 bases between. The germline gives CDR1 MNHNS, CDR2 SASEGT. Specimen: PBMCs, collected before any cancer treatment. The TCR sequence derives from a man between 40 and 70 years old with stage II lung adenocarcinoma. This chain uses TRBV6-1 with TRBJ2-5; D not certain. The DNA of the CDR3 is TGTGCCAGCAGTGTAGAATGGTCGGGCGGTCAAGAGACCCAGTACTTC. It encodes CASSVEWSGGQETQYF.